This T cell receptor beta chain was obtained from a study of OX40 agonist ivuxolimab in advanced cancers. Looking at the study overall: Patients in the trial were receiving intravenous ivuxolimab every 2 weeks, at doses of 0.01 to 10 mg/kg. Patients were roughly 83% male with ages roughly 23 to 90, mean around 61. Findings of the study overall: Relatively little clonal expansion, among the lowest observed, appeared in partial responders at 0.1-3.0 mg/kg. The mean number of expanded clones was higher in CD8+ T cells than in CD4+.

Clones were read by immunoSEQ multiplex PCR, and TCRdb kept only the in-frame ones, dropping some. The repertoire includes approximately 58,000 clones, approximately 79% of them detected once, and about 2.2% sits in the top ten. V lost 1 base and J 1 base, leaving 13 bases between the germline ends. The CDR3 length is 16 residues. Germline V CDR1 and CDR2: LNHNV, YYDKDF (reference sequence). In its sample, this clone was seen a few times. Antigen specificity is unknown. This specimen consisted of CD4+ or CD8+ T cells sorted from blood, obtained in a trial of the OX40 agonist ivuxolimab. The sequence derives from an adult with an advanced solid tumor such as melanoma, head and neck, liver or kidney cancer. This chain connects TRBV15 to TRBJ1-1; unclear D gene. The CDR3 DNA sequence: TGTGCCACCAGCAGAGCGGCCGGAGTGACGAACACTGAAGCTTTCTTT. It translates to CATSRAAGVTNTEAFF.